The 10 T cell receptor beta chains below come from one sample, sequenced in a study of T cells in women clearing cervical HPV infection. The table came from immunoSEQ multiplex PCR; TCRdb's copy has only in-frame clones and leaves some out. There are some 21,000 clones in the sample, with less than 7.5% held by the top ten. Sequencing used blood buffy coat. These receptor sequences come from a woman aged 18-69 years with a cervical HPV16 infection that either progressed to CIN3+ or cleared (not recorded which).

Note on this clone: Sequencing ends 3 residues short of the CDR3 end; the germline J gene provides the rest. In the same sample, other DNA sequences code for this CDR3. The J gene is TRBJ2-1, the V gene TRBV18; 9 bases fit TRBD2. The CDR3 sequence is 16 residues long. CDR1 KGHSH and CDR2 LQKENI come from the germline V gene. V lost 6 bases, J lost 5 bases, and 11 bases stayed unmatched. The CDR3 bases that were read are TGTGCCAGCTCCCCCTCGGCGGGAGGGCCACACAATGAG. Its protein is CASSPSAGGPHNE. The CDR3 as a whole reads CASSPSAGGPHNEQFF.

This chain's CDR3 is CATRAGVRNEQFF. The CDR3 bases that were read are TGTGCCACCAGAGCGGGGGTCCGGAATGAG. The V and J genes are TRBV7-2 and TRBJ2-1; 8 bases are a match to TRBD2. The read halts 3 residues ahead of the CDR3 end, with the missing end drawn from the germline J gene. CDR1 and CDR2 (germline): SGHTA, FQGNSA. This CDR3 is 13 amino acids long. V lost 10 bases and J lost 7; bases outside the gene matches: 9. Complete variable domain (other parts from reference TRBV7-2 and TRBJ2-1): GAGVSQSPSNKVTEKGKDVELRCDPISGHTALYWYRQSLGQGLEFLIYFQGNSAPDKSGLPSDRFSAERTGGSVSTLTIQRTQQEDSAVYLCATRAGVRNEQFFGPGTRLTVL.

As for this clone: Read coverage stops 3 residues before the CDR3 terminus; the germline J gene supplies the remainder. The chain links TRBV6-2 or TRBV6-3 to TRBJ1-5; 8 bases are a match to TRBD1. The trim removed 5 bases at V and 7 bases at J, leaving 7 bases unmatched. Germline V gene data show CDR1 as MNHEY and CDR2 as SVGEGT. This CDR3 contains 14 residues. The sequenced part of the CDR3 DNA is TGTGCCAGCAGTCGTACGAACAGGGGGCAGCCC. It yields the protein CASSRTNRGQP. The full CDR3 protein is CASSRTNRGQPQHF.

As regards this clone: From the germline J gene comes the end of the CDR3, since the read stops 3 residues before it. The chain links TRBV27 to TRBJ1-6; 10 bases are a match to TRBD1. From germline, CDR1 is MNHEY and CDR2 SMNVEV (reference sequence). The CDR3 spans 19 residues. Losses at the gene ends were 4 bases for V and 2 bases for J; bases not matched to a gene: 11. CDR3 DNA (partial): TGTGCCAGCAGTTCCCCCGGGACAGGGGATATCCCCTATAATTCACCC. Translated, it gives CASSSPGTGDIPYNSP. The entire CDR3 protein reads CASSSPGTGDIPYNSPLHF.

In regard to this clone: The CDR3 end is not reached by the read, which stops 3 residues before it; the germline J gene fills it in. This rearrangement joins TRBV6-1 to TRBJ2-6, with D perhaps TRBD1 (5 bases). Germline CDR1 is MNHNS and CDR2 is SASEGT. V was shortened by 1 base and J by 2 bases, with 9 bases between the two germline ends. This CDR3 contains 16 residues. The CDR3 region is CASSEDAGTGANVLTF. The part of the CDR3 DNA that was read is TGTGCCAGCAGTGAAGACGCAGGGACTGGGGCCAACGTC.

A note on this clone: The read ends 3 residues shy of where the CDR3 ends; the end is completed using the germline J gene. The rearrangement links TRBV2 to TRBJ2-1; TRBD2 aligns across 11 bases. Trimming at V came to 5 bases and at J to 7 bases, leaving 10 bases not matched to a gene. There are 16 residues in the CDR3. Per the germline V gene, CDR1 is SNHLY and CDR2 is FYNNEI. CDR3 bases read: TGTGCCAGCAGTTACCGGATTCTAGCGGGAGGTAATGAG. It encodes CASSYRILAGGNE. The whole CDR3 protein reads CASSYRILAGGNEQFF.

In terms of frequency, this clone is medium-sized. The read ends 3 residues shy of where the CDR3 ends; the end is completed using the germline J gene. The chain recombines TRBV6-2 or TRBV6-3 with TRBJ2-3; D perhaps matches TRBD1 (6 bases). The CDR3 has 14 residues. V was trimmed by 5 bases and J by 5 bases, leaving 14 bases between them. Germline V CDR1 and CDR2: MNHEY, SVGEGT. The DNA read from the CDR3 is TGTGCCAGCAGTCCGAGGCTAGGGGGAGATACG. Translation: CASSPRLGGDT. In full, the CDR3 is CASSPRLGGDTQYF.

The CDR3 sequence is CASSQGREAGRWNTEAFF. CDR3 bases read: TGTGCCAGCAGCCAAGGCCGTGAGGCAGGCCGATGGAACACTGAA. The chain couples TRBV14 to TRBJ1-1; unclear D gene. The CDR3 extends 3 residues past the end of the read, so its final part is completed from the germline J gene. Germline V gene sequence: CDR1 SGHDN, CDR2 FVKESK. V was pared by 1 base and J by 1 base, with 19 bases between. The CDR3 spans 18 residues.

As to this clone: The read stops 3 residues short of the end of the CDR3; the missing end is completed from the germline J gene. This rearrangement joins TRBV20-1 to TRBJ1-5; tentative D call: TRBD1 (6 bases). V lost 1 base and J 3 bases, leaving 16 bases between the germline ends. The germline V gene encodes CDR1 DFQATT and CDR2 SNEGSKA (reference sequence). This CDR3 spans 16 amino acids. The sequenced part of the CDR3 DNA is TGCAGTGCTAGAGTCCCCCAGGGGACCTACAATCAGCCC. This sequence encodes CSARVPQGTYNQP. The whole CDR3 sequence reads CSARVPQGTYNQPQHF.

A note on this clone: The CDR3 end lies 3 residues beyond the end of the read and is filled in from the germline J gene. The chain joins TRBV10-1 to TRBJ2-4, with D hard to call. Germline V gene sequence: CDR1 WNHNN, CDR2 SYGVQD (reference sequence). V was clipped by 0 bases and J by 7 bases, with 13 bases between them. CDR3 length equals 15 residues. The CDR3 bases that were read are TGCGCCAGCAGTGAGTCCAGGCTTCAAAATAACATT. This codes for CASSESRLQNNI. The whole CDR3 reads CASSESRLQNNIQYF.